A selection of T cell receptor beta chains follows, all from one sample in a study of blood T cell repertoires in COVID-19. Assay: immunoSEQ multiplex PCR; the TCRdb copy retains only in-frame clones and omits some. This repertoire shows roughly 100,000 clones, about 88% found once; its top ten account for around 5.5%. Sample: peripheral blood. All receptors come from a human donor in a cohort sampled during active COVID-19. CDR3s include the opening cysteine and the closing phenylalanine or tryptophan. Each record gives: D gene, J gene, V gene, clone size, CDR3 protein, CDR3 DNA. A D gene is named only where the DNA matches it firmly. Only some rows state a clone size, as once, few, many or a class for expanded clones.

>.|TRBJ2-7|TRBV19|.
CASQKGVGLKQYF
TGTGCCAGCCAAAAGGGGGTCGGGCTCAAGCAGTACTTC
>.|TRBJ1-6|TRBV19|.
CASSVHFMDSPLHF
TGTGCCAGTAGTGTCCACTTCATGGATTCACCCCTCCACTTT
>.|TRBJ1-2|TRBV6-1|.
CASSEWAGVGGSYGYTF
TGTGCCAGCAGTGAATGGGCAGGGGTTGGGGGTAGCTATGGCTACACCTTC
>TRBD1|TRBJ1-2|TRBV5-6|.
CASSFVAGGGGGYTF
TGTGCCAGCAGCTTTGTTGCAGGGGGCGGTGGTGGCTACACCTTC
>.|TRBJ1-2|TRBV6-6|.
CASSKDSHGYTF
TGTGCCAGCAGCAAAGACAGTCATGGCTACACCTTC
>.|TRBJ2-1|TRBV5-1|.
CASRGGGYNEQFF
TGCGCCAGCAGGGGAGGGGGCTACAATGAGCAGTTCTTC
>TRBD1|TRBJ1-2|TRBV5-5|.
CASSLAVTGGYGYTF
TGTGCCAGCAGCTTGGCCGTTACAGGGGGCTATGGCTACACCTTC
>TRBD1|TRBJ2-7|TRBV19|.
CASNTGQGDYEQYF
TGTGCCAGTAATACTGGACAGGGCGACTACGAGCAGTACTTC
>TRBD1|TRBJ1-5|TRBV11-3|.
CASSPGQGPNQPQHF
TGTGCCAGCAGTCCGGGACAGGGACCCAATCAGCCCCAGCATTTT
>TRBD2|TRBJ2-3|TRBV7-6|once
CASSPPAAGGDTQYF
TGTGCCAGCAGCCCCCCCGCGGCGGGGGGGGATACGCAGTATTTT
>.|TRBJ2-7|TRBV15|.
CATSRGLSHEQYF
TGTGCCACCAGCAGGGGGCTAAGTCACGAGCAGTACTTC
>TRBD1|TRBJ2-6|TRBV12-5|.
CASGSGTGLSGANVLTF
TGTGCTAGTGGTTCCGGGACAGGACTCTCTGGGGCCAACGTCCTGACTTTC
>TRBD1|TRBJ1-5|TRBV15|.
CATSRYQGADQPQHF
TGTGCCACCAGCAGATACCAGGGGGCGGATCAGCCCCAGCATTTT
>.|TRBJ1-1|TRBV7-9|.
CASSFTGNTEAFF
TGTGCCAGCAGCTTTACAGGGAACACTGAAGCTTTCTTT
>.|TRBJ2-7|TRBV5-1|once
CASSLGAARRSSYEQYF
TGCGCCAGCAGCTTGGGTGCCGCCAGAAGGAGCTCCTACGAGCAGTACTTC
>.|TRBJ1-5|TRBV6-2/TRBV6-3|.
CASSSQRNQPQHF
TGTGCCAGCAGTTCCCAGAGGAATCAGCCCCAGCATTTT
>.|TRBJ1-2|TRBV27|.
CASKRASGGGYTF
TGTGCCAGCAAGCGGGCCTCGGGGGGAGGCTACACCTTC
>.|TRBJ2-7|TRBV18|few
CASSPRNSYEQYF
TGTGCCAGCTCACCACGTAACTCCTACGAGCAGTACTTC
>.|TRBJ1-1|TRBV2|.
CASSTQSQGIAFF
TGTGCCAGCAGTACTCAAAGCCAGGGGATTGCTTTCTTT
>.|TRBJ2-5|TRBV4-3|.
CASSQGRRQKQETQYF
TGCGCCAGCAGCCAAGGGCGGAGACAGAAACAAGAGACCCAGTACTTC
>TRBD2|TRBJ2-1|TRBV3-1/TRBV3-2|once
CASSSPGLAARNEQFF
TGTGCCAGCAGCTCCCCGGGACTAGCAGCTCGTAATGAGCAGTTCTTC
>.|TRBJ2-1|TRBV4-3|.
CASSQKQGMANEQFF
TGCGCCAGCAGCCAAAAGCAGGGGATGGCCAATGAGCAGTTCTTC
>.|TRBJ1-6|TRBV30|.
CASSPQGNSPLHF
TGTGCCTCCTCTCCCCAGGGAAATTCACCCCTCCACTTT
>.|TRBJ1-5|TRBV18|.
CASSPTGLPNQPQHF
TGTGCCAGCTCACCAACTGGGCTCCCTAATCAGCCCCAGCATTTT
>.|TRBJ2-7|TRBV11-3|.
CASSYGSSYEQYF
TGTGCCAGCAGCTACGGGAGCTCCTACGAGCAGTACTTC
>TRBD2|TRBJ2-5|TRBV7-2|.
CASSSRLAGMETQYF
TGTGCCAGCAGCTCCAGACTAGCGGGAATGGAGACCCAGTACTTC